This T cell receptor (beta chain) was found in a study of T-cell reconstitution after alpha-beta-depleted transplantation in children. Study observations and caveats: As was reported, about two months after transplant, alpha-beta T cells came from several hundred expanded graft clones. T cells produced anew were the main source of T-cell counts and diversity one year after transplant.

TCRbeta library preparation incorporated unique molecular identifiers. In TCRdb, the PCR reads were re-called with MiXCR into one record per CDR3 protein. Of about 470,000 distinct CDR3 sequences in the sample, over 40% were seen once. CDR1 is SEHNR, CDR2 FQNEAQ, per germline (reference sequence). This CDR3 is 12 amino acids long. The V end was cut by 1 base, the J end by 15 bases, with 13 bases between. This clonotype showed up many times. Its antigen is not known. V and J are TRBV7-9 and TRBJ2-1; perhaps TRBD2 as D (7 bases). This receptor was taken from a girl aged 2-15 years with aplastic anemia, due to receive a stem cell transplant. The sequenced sample was PBMCs, obtained before TCRalphabeta/CD19-depleted stem cell transplant. The CDR3 bases are TGTGCCAGCAGCTTAGATTGGCGGGGGCGGTTCTTC. It specifies CASSLDWRGRFF.